This TCR beta chain was obtained from a study of T cell repertoires in cytomegalovirus infection. In the study overall: CMV epitopes that were recently identified and HLA-C-restricted were used alongside well-studied HLA-B-restricted ones. Indicated by public TCR beta signatures were CMV infection and matching HLA type. Regarding the study as a whole: HLA-C-restricted CMV clonotypes gave the most frequent clonotype in two of eight donors. Carriage of CMV together with the relevant HLA was identifiable through cumulative public TCR beta family frequency.

The ends were cut back, 0 bases at V and 5 bases at J, with 10 bases in the middle. Looked up from germline, CDR1 is SGHDN and CDR2 is FVKESK. The CDR3 spans 14 residues. MiXCR was run by TCRdb on the reads, yielding one entry per CDR3 protein. The data contain about 830,000 distinct CDR3 sequences, roughly 33% of them singletons. A word on this clonotype: Its antigen is still unknown.

This TCR was sampled from a human donor in good health (CMV status not recorded). Some clones in this sample may be carry-over from other donors' samples. The sequenced sample was cultured CD8+ T cells from PBMCs, obtained from culture after CMV antigen stimulation. V usage is TRBV14 and J usage is TRBJ1-1; D perhaps matches TRBD1 (5 bases). The DNA of the CDR3 is TGTGCCAGCAGCCAAGATTGGGGGTGGACTGAAGCTTTCTTT. It encodes CASSQDWGWTEAFF. Drawing the rest from reference TRBV14 and TRBJ1-1, the complete variable domain is EAGVTQFPSHSVIEKGQTVTLRCDPISGHDNLYWYRRVMGKEIKFLLHFVKESKQDESGMPNNRFLAERTGGTYSTLKVQPAELEDSGVYFCASSQDWGWTEAFFGQGTRLTVV.